The 4 T cell receptor beta chains below all came from one sample that was sequenced in a study of lymphopenia after photon versus proton radiotherapy. Produced via immunoSEQ multiplex PCR; TCRdb's table is partial and in-frame only. The sample lists approximately 12,000 clones; 88% were seen once. The source material was peripheral blood, sampled from a patient treated with photon-based radiotherapy. These receptors were obtained from a man aged 60 to 75 with pancreatic cancer.

The rearrangement joins TRBV2 to TRBJ1-1; weak D call: TRBD1 (6 bases). Trimming removed 6 bases at V and 4 bases at J, with 12 bases between. Germline values: CDR1 SNHLY, CDR2 FYNNEI. The CDR3 consists of 13 residues. This chain's CDR3 is CASRVTGATEAFF. Written as DNA, the CDR3 is TGTGCCAGCAGGGTGACAGGTGCCACTGAAGCTTTCTTT.

The CDR3 region has the DNA TGTGCCATCAGTGTTAGCGGGGACGAAGAGACCCAGTACTTC. It specifies CAISVSGDEETQYF. V gene TRBV10-3 combines with J gene TRBJ2-5; TRBD2 matches at 8 bases. From germline, CDR1 is ENHRY and CDR2 SYGVKD. The CDR3 totals 14 residues. Losses at the gene ends were 4 bases for V and 3 bases for J; bases not matched to a gene: 4.

The rearrangement uses TRBV7-2 and TRBJ1-3; D call uncertain. Germline V CDR1 and CDR2: SGHTA, FQGNSA. With 2 bases removed from V and 0 bases from J, the gap between germline ends came to 5 bases. The length of the CDR3 is 14 residues. CDR3 sequence reads: CASSLYYSGNTIYF. CDR3 in DNA: TGTGCCAGCAGCTTATACTACTCTGGAAACACCATATATTTT. Full variable domain (outside the CDR3, taken from reference TRBV7-2 and TRBJ1-3): GAGVSQSPSNKVTEKGKDVELRCDPISGHTALYWYRQSLGQGLEFLIYFQGNSAPDKSGLPSDRFSAERTGGSVSTLTIQRTQQEDSAVYLCASSLYYSGNTIYFGEGSWLTVV.

The chain has TRBV7-3 and TRBJ1-2, with 8 bases that match TRBD1. Looked up from germline, CDR1 is SGHTA and CDR2 is FQGTGA. This CDR3 contains 13 residues. V lost 5 bases, J lost 5 bases, and 4 bases stayed unmatched. The CDR3 protein is CASSDGQGYGYTF. The CDR3 region has the DNA TGTGCCAGCAGCGACGGACAGGGATATGGCTACACCTTC. The full variable domain, in which reference TRBV7-3 and TRBJ1-2 provide the parts outside the CDR3, is GAGVSQTPSNKVTEKGKYVELRCDPISGHTALYWYRQSLGQGPEFLIYFQGTGAADDSGLPNDRFFAVRPEGSVSTLKIQRTERGDSAVYLCASSDGQGYGYTFGSGTRLTVV.